A single sample is the source of the 30 T cell receptor beta chains below, sequenced in a study of T cell responses to AZD1222 COVID-19 vaccine. The table came from immunoSEQ multiplex PCR; TCRdb's copy has only in-frame clones and leaves some out. The table shows 95,000 to 150,000 clones, with roughly 90% occurring only once. The source was peripheral blood, collected on day 0 of MenACWY control vaccination. The receptors were sampled from an adult in good health.

The V gene is TRBV11-3, the J gene TRBJ2-6; D is unclear. This CDR3 spans 13 amino acids. Trimming pared 2 bases from V and 3 bases from J, leaving 2 bases between. Looked up from germline, CDR1 is SGHNT and CDR2 is YENEEA. The CDR3: CASSLLGANVLTF. In DNA, the CDR3 is TGTGCCAGCAGCTTACTTGGGGCCAACGTCCTGACTTTC. Supplemented by reference TRBV11-3 and TRBJ2-6, the full variable domain reads EAGVVQSPRYKIIEKKQPVAFWCNPISGHNTLYWYLQNLGQGPELLIRYENEEAVDDSQLPKDRFSAERLKGVDSTLKIQPAELGDSAVYLCASSLLGANVLTFGAGSRLTVL.

The V call is TRBV12-5, the J call TRBJ2-3, with TRBD1 as a possible D gene (5 bases). Germline values: CDR1 LGHNT, CDR2 FRNRAP. With 7 bases removed from V and 7 bases from J, the gap between germline ends came to 21 bases. The CDR3 has 15 residues. CDR3 residues: CASASDIPIGNTQYF. Here the CDR3 DNA reads TGTGCTAGTGCCTCGGACATCCCGATTGGTAATACGCAGTATTTT.

In this sample, this clone turned up a few times. The chain employs TRBV9 and TRBJ2-3, with D perhaps being TRBD1 or TRBD2 (6 bases each). V dropped 5 bases and J dropped 2 bases, with 12 bases sitting between them. Germline CDR1 SGDLS, CDR2 YYNGEE. The CDR3 is made up of 14 amino acids. In DNA form, the CDR3 reads TGTGCCAGCAGTGCGGGACAACACACAGATACGCAGTATTTT. Protein sequence: CASSAGQHTDTQYF.

The rearrangement joins TRBV6-5 to TRBJ2-5; TRBD2 agrees at 8 bases. CDR1 and CDR2 from the germline V gene are MNHEY and SVGAGI. The CDR3 is 13 residues long. V shed 10 bases, J shed 2 bases, and the junction held 6 bases outside the gene matches. The CDR3 loop reads CATSLAGQETQYF. The CDR3 DNA is TGTGCCACGTCCTTAGCGGGGCAAGAGACCCAGTACTTC.

CDR3: CASSPPGTRWDTQYF. CDR3 nucleotides: TGTGCCAGCTCACCACCGGGGACCCGGTGGGATACGCAGTATTTT. J is TRBJ2-3 and V is TRBV18; the D call may be TRBD1 or TRBD2 (5 bases each). CDR3 length: 15 residues. V gave up 0 bases and J gave up 6 bases, with 13 bases separating them. CDR1 and CDR2 (germline): KGHSH, LQKENI.

V and J are TRBV6-1 and TRBJ1-5, with 10 bases identical to TRBD1. Germline CDR1 and CDR2: MNHNS and SASEGT. This CDR3 comprises 17 residues. V dropped 1 base and J dropped 4; count of bases not matched to a gene: 7. The CDR3 loop is CASSEGQGAPFNQPQHF. CDR3 in DNA: TGTGCCAGCAGTGAAGGACAGGGGGCGCCCTTTAATCAGCCCCAGCATTTT.

This clone was recorded only once. The V gene is TRBV6-5, the J gene TRBJ2-2; D gene uncertain. V shed 6 bases and J shed 1 base, with 6 bases lying between them. This CDR3 has 13 amino acids. Germline CDR1 is MNHEY and CDR2 is SVGAGI. CDR3 in amino acids: CASRARNTGELFF. In nucleotides, the CDR3 is TGTGCCAGCAGGGCGAGGAACACCGGGGAGCTGTTTTTT.

The CDR3 DNA is TGTGCCAGCAGCTTAGAACAACAGGGTACTGGAAACACCATATATTTT. It specifies CASSLEQQGTGNTIYF. The genes are TRBV11-2 and TRBJ1-3; maybe TRBD1 (6 bases). The V gene's germline CDR1 is SGHAT and CDR2 FQNNGV. The length of the CDR3 is 16 residues. V was trimmed by 0 bases and J by 2 bases, leaving 11 bases between them.

The chain combines TRBV13 with TRBJ1-1, with TRBD1 identical over 8 bases. CDR3 size: 18 residues. The V segment lost 4 bases and the J segment 5 bases; nucleotides outside the gene matches: 18. Germline V gives CDR1 PRHDT, CDR2 FYEKMQ (reference sequence). CDR3 loop: CASSSPTTGGWDRTEAFF. Written as DNA, the CDR3 is TGTGCCAGCAGCTCGCCAACTACAGGGGGTTGGGATCGTACTGAAGCTTTCTTT.

J is TRBJ2-1 and V is TRBV18; D may be TRBD1 (7 bases). Germline values: CDR1 KGHSH, CDR2 LQKENI. The CDR3 spans 13 residues. Trimming pared 6 bases from V and 7 bases from J, leaving 13 bases between. The CDR3 nucleotides are TGTGCCAGCTCCCAGGGGGGCCTTAATGAGCAGTTCTTC. This encodes CASSQGGLNEQFF.

This chain links TRBV12-3 or TRBV12-4 with TRBJ2-7; tentatively, D is TRBD1 (5 bases). The CDR3 has 12 residues. V was cut by 5 bases and J by 3 bases, with 8 bases left in between. The CDR3 is CASSPRGYEQYF. CDR3 sequence (DNA): TGTGCCAGCAGTCCTAGGGGCTACGAGCAGTACTTC.

This clone was detected a few times. This chain joins TRBV19 and TRBJ1-1, with TRBD1 matching over 8 bases. V shed 7 bases, J shed 2 bases, and the junction held 6 bases outside the gene matches. The CDR3 spans 14 residues. Germline CDR1 and CDR2: LNHDA and SQIVND (reference sequence). CDR3 protein: CASTQDRVNTEAFF. In DNA, the CDR3 is TGTGCCAGTACCCAGGACAGGGTTAACACTGAAGCTTTCTTT.

The chain joins TRBV6-5 to TRBJ2-7; D may be TRBD1 (5 bases). The CDR3 has 14 amino acids. Trimming pared 2 bases from V and 2 bases from J, leaving 10 bases between. CDR1 is MNHEY and CDR2 is SVGAGI in the germline V gene. The CDR3 nucleotides are TGTGCCAGCAGTTACCAGGACAAAACCTACGAGCAGTACTTC. Encoded protein: CASSYQDKTYEQYF.

The chain uses TRBV27 and TRBJ1-5; tentatively, D is TRBD1 (5 bases). From germline, CDR1 is MNHEY and CDR2 SMNVEV (reference sequence). This CDR3 region has 15 residues. Trimming pared 2 bases from V and 6 bases from J, leaving 14 bases between. The CDR3, as DNA: TGTGCCAGCAGTTTAGGTCGTCAGGGAAGTCAGCCCCAGCATTTT. It yields the protein CASSLGRQGSQPQHF.

V is TRBV3-1 (or the pseudogene TRBV3-2) and J is TRBJ1-4; maybe TRBD1 (6 bases). Germline lookup yields CDR1 LGHDT and CDR2 YNNKEL (reference sequence). The CDR3 has 15 residues. Trimming pared 5 bases from V and 4 bases from J, leaving 14 bases between. CDR3 sequence (DNA): TGTGCCAGCAGCAACGGACAGCTACTTAATGAAAAACTGTTTTTT. Residues: CASSNGQLLNEKLFF.

The chain employs TRBV6-6 and TRBJ1-2; unclear D gene. The length of the CDR3 is 14 residues. Germline-derived CDR1 and CDR2 are MNHNY and SVGAGI (reference sequence). V dropped 0 bases and J dropped 2 bases, with 7 bases sitting between them. CDR3 in DNA: TGTGCCAGCAGTTACTCTGGCGGGAACTATGGCTACACCTTC. Amino acids: CASSYSGGNYGYTF.

This clone has only one observation. This rearrangement joins TRBV5-1 to TRBJ2-7, with 9 bases aligning to TRBD1. Germline values: CDR1 SGHRS, CDR2 YFSETQ. The CDR3 length is 14 residues. The V and J ends lost 2 bases and 3 bases, in that order; junction bases with no gene match: 3. CDR3 in amino acids: CASSLGQGLYEQYF. The CDR3 DNA sequence: TGCGCCAGCAGCTTAGGACAGGGGCTCTACGAGCAGTACTTC.

The DNA for the CDR3 is TGCGCCAGCAGCCACGGGACTGCCTACGAGCAGTACTTC. This gives the protein CASSHGTAYEQYF. The gene calls are TRBV10-2 and TRBJ2-7, with a possible D match to TRBD2 (6 bases). The V end was cut by 6 bases, the J end by 2 bases, with 11 bases between. This CDR3 comprises 13 residues. Germline V gene data show CDR1 as WSHSY and CDR2 as SAAADI.

This rearrangement joins TRBV30 to TRBJ1-5; D unresolved. Germline loops: CDR1 GTSNPN, CDR2 SVGIG (reference sequence). V lost 0 bases and J lost 0, with 6 bases in between. The CDR3 covers 14 residues. This chain's CDR3 is CAWSVLGSNQPQHF. The CDR3 DNA sequence: TGTGCCTGGAGTGTACTGGGTAGCAATCAGCCCCAGCATTTT.

V and J are TRBV3-1 (or the pseudogene TRBV3-2) and TRBJ2-7, with 11 nucleotides matching TRBD2. This CDR3 is 16 amino acids long. The V and J ends lost 1 base and 3 bases, in that order; junction bases with no gene match: 5. Germline CDR1 LGHDT, CDR2 YNNKEL (reference sequence). The CDR3 DNA follows: TGTGCCAGCAGCCAAGCTGGGACTAGCGGTAACTACGAGCAGTACTTC. It codes for CASSQAGTSGNYEQYF.

The rearrangement joins TRBV19 to TRBJ2-1; 14 nucleotides match TRBD2. The V gene end was trimmed by 6 bases and the J gene end by 1 base; junction bases not matched to a gene: 5. Per germline, CDR1 LNHDA and CDR2 SQIVND (reference sequence). This CDR3 has 17 residues. This CDR3 is CASSGTSGSVSYNEQFF. Here the CDR3 DNA reads TGTGCCAGTAGCGGGACTAGCGGGAGCGTTTCCTACAATGAGCAGTTCTTC.

The chain joins TRBV18 to TRBJ1-2, with a weak D call TRBD1 (5 bases). The CDR3 contains 14 residues. Germline V CDR1 and CDR2: KGHSH, LQKENI. The ends were cut back, 3 bases at V and 8 bases at J, with 16 bases in the middle. The CDR3 DNA reads as TGTGCCAGCTCACCCGGGACGGCCGAGAGGGGCTACACCTTC. Translating gives CASSPGTAERGYTF.

The J gene is TRBJ2-3, the V gene TRBV5-1; TRBD1 matches at 11 bases. Germline V CDR1 and CDR2: SGHRS, YFSETQ. With V trimmed by 2 bases and J by 4 bases, 3 bases remained unmatched. The CDR3 has 15 residues. Here the CDR3 DNA reads TGCGCCAGCAGCTTTAGGGGACAGGGGGCAGATACGCAGTATTTT. As protein: CASSFRGQGADTQYF.

This clone appeared once. This chain links TRBV5-5 with TRBJ2-5; the D is unclear. This CDR3 comprises 13 residues. V was clipped by 2 bases and J by 13 bases, with 18 bases between them. CDR1 is SGHKS and CDR2 is YYEKEE in the germline V gene (reference sequence). CDR3 nucleotide sequence: TGTGCCAGCAGCTTAGGGCACGCCCCCCCCCTGTACTTC. It yields the protein CASSLGHAPPLYF.

This chain links TRBV7-8 with TRBJ1-5; no clear D gene. Looked up from germline, CDR1 is SGHVS and CDR2 is FQNEAQ. The CDR3 spans 12 residues. Trimming took 5 bases from V and 1 from J, leaving 3 bases between them. CDR3 sequence (DNA): TGTGCCAGCAGCCCCAGCAATCAGCCCCAGCATTTT. Translating gives CASSPSNQPQHF. Full variable domain (missing parts from reference TRBV7-8 and TRBJ1-5): GAGVSQSPRYKVAKRGQDVALRCDPISGHVSLFWYQQALGQGPEFLTYFQNEAQLDKSGLPSDRFFAERPEGSVSTLKIQRTQQEDSAVYLCASSPSNQPQHFGDGTRLSIL.

This rearrangement joins TRBV6-5 to TRBJ1-1, with a possible D match to TRBD1 (5 bases). Germline V CDR1 and CDR2: MNHEY, SVGAGI. The CDR3 is made up of 13 amino acids. V was shortened by 0 bases and J by 6 bases, with 8 bases between the two germline ends. CDR3 sequence: CASSYSLGPEAFF. The CDR3, as DNA: TGTGCCAGCAGTTACTCGCTGGGGCCTGAAGCTTTCTTT.

This clone occurred a few times. The chain recombines TRBV7-9 with TRBJ2-1; perhaps TRBD2 as D (6 bases). This CDR3 contains 16 residues. Germline V CDR1 and CDR2: SEHNR, FQNEAQ (reference sequence). Trimming shortened V by 1 base and J by 1 base, and 11 bases separated the two germline ends. CDR3 DNA sequence: TGTGCCAGCAGCTTAGACGGGAGTGGATCCTACAATGAGCAGTTCTTC. The encoded protein is CASSLDGSGSYNEQFF.

CDR3 sequence: CSAIVVEQFF. Written as DNA, the CDR3 is TGCAGCGCCATAGTGGTTGAGCAGTTCTTC. This chain joins TRBV29-1 and TRBJ2-1; unclear D gene. Germline V CDR1 and CDR2: SQVTM, ANQGSEA. V was cut by 7 bases and J by 9 bases, with 10 bases left in between. CDR3 length: 10 amino acids.

The V call is TRBV6-5, the J call TRBJ2-7; D call uncertain. Deletions cut 0 bases from V and 0 bases from J, with 6 bases between. CDR3 length: 14 amino acids. The germline CDR1 and CDR2 sequences are MNHEY and SVGAGI. The CDR3, as DNA: TGTGCCAGCAGTTACTCGGGGATCTCCTACGAGCAGTACTTC. Translation: CASSYSGISYEQYF.

J is TRBJ1-1 and V is TRBV30, with a possible D match to TRBD1 (5 bases). Germline V gene lookup returns CDR1 GTSNPN and CDR2 SVGIG (reference sequence). CDR3 length: 12 amino acids. V lost 0 bases and J 9 bases, leaving 11 bases between the germline ends. CDR3 DNA: TGTGCCTGGAGTGTAGGGGCGGCCCAAGCTTTCTTT. It encodes CAWSVGAAQAFF.